Many counts were recorded for the clone carrying this TCR beta chain. Its antigen is currently unknown. This sample was included in a study of neurological immune-mediated disorders. Study outcomes and limitations: No sharing of CDR3 amino acid sequences was observed among expanded clones across subjects, suggesting private repertoires in all groups.

The cDNA came from 5'RACE with 10-nucleotide random UMIs. Over 180 million TCR-beta sequences from 15-18 subjects were obtained in each sequencing run. TCRdb re-called the 5' RACE reads through MiXCR, storing one row per CDR3 protein. The sample consists of tens of thousands of distinct CDR3 sequences, roughly 10% of them appearing once. The CDR3 has 17 residues. The trim removed 5 bases at V and 5 bases at J, leaving 11 bases unmatched. CDR1 and CDR2 (germline): MNHEY, SMNVEV (reference sequence). Time point of the sample: longitudinal time-point 1 (baseline). The source is a young man in good health. The sample was PBMCs. The chain combines TRBV27 with TRBJ2-1; the match to TRBD2 covers 11 bases. The CDR3: CASSTLGLAGRNNEQFF. The CDR3 DNA is TGTGCCAGCAGTACCCTCGGACTAGCGGGTCGGAACAATGAGCAGTTCTTC.